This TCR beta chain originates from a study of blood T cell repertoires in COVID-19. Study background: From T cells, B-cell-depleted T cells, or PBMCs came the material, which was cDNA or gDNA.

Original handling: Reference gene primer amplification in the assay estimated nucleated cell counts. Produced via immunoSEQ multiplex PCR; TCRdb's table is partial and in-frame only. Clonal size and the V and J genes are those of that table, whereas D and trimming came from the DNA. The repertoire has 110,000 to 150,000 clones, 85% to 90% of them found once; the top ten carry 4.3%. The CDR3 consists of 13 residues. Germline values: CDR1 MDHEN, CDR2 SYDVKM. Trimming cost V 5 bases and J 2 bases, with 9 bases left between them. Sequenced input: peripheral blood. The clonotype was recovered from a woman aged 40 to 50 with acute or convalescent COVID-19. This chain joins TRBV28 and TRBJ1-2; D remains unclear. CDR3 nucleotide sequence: TGTGCCAGCAGTCCCGACACGAACTATGGCTACACCTTC. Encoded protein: CASSPDTNYGYTF.